What follows are 5 T cell receptor beta chains derived from one specimen sequenced in a study of OX40 agonist ivuxolimab in advanced cancers. The protocol was immunoSEQ multiplex PCR, while the TCRdb copy is restricted to in-frame clones and leaves out a portion. The top ten hold 1.1% of the sample, which has tens of thousands of clones, more than 65% seen once. Source: CD4+ or CD8+ T cells sorted from blood, taken in a trial of the OX40 agonist ivuxolimab. The source of these receptors is an adult with an advanced solid tumor such as melanoma, head and neck, liver or kidney cancer.

The chain couples TRBV4-1 to TRBJ2-1, with 7 bases fitting TRBD1. CDR1 MGHRA and CDR2 YSYEKL come from the germline V gene. Trimming took 4 bases from V and 1 from J; bases not matched to a gene: 4. The CDR3 has 15 residues. CDR3 sequence: CASSPTGQSYNEQFF. For the CDR3, the DNA is TGCGCCAGCAGCCCGACAGGGCAGTCCTACAATGAGCAGTTCTTC.

The chain has TRBV7-2 and TRBJ2-3; a possible D gene is TRBD2 (6 bases). Trimming took off 2 bases at V and 0 bases at J, with 6 bases between the two ends. The CDR3 is 14 amino acids. Germline V gene sequence: CDR1 SGHTA, CDR2 FQGNSA. Here the CDR3 DNA reads TGTGCCAGCAGCTTACGGGGGAGCACAGATACGCAGTATTTT. This translates into CASSLRGSTDTQYF. Looking up the rest from reference TRBV7-2 and TRBJ2-3 gives the full variable domain: GAGVSQSPSNKVTEKGKDVELRCDPISGHTALYWYRQSLGQGLEFLIYFQGNSAPDKSGLPSDRFSAERTGGSVSTLTIQRTQQEDSAVYLCASSLRGSTDTQYFGPGTRLTVL.

This clone was seen a few times. The sample carries other DNA sequences with the same CDR3. The V and J genes are TRBV7-8 and TRBJ1-1; D unclear. Trimming removed 5 bases at V and 0 bases at J, with 7 bases between. The germline V gene has CDR1 SGHVS and CDR2 FQNEAQ. The CDR3 is made up of 13 amino acids. The CDR3 nucleotides are TGTGCCAGCAGCCGGGGTTTGAACACTGAAGCTTTCTTT. Its protein product is CASSRGLNTEAFF. Filled out from reference TRBV7-8 and TRBJ1-1, the complete variable domain reads GAGVSQSPRYKVAKRGQDVALRCDPISGHVSLFWYQQALGQGPEFLTYFQNEAQLDKSGLPSDRFFAERPEGSVSTLKIQRTQQEDSAVYLCASSRGLNTEAFFGQGTRLTVV.

This clone was detected only a few times. The V call is TRBV7-2, the J call TRBJ2-1; 8 nucleotides line up with TRBD2. Trimming cost V 2 bases and J 2 bases; bases outside gene matches: 2. Germline values: CDR1 SGHTA, CDR2 FQGNSA. The CDR3 runs to 15 residues. As DNA, the CDR3 is TGTGCCAGCAGCTTACCGGGGGGGGCCTACAATGAGCAGTTCTTC. Amino acid sequence: CASSLPGGAYNEQFF.

The rearrangement links TRBV21-1 to TRBJ1-1; the table's D call of TRBD1 was not tested on the DNA. TRBV21-1 is labeled a pseudogene. The CDR3 length is 13 residues. This CDR3 is CASKRDSNTEAFF. The CDR3 coding sequence is TGTGCCAGCAAACGGGACAGCAACACTGAAGCTTTCTTT.